This TCR beta chain was captured in a study of blood T cells in healthy people across ages. Study background: Template switching retrieved approximately one barcoded beta molecule for each two T cells. Study observations and caveats: Naive and antigen-experienced cells were not separated, limiting conclusive comparison. More naive CD4+ cells and higher diversity marked long-lived donors relative to aged donors. Age brought a roughly linear fall in TCR beta diversity measured per million T cells.

For the second PCR, which ran for roughly 6 to 12 cycles, a sample-barcoded 5' primer and a J-beta primer mix were used. MiXCR, run by TCRdb on the 5' RACE reads, gives a single entry per CDR3 protein. The repertoire holds hundreds of thousands of distinct CDR3 sequences, 29% seen once, with 17% in the top ten. This clonotype was seen repeatedly, ten times or more. What it binds is unknown. Germline V gene data show CDR1 as SGHVS and CDR2 as FNYEAQ. V was pared by 1 base and J by 4 bases, with 8 bases between. The CDR3 length is 14 residues. The rearrangement joins TRBV7-6 to TRBJ2-1; D unclear. The sample taken for sequencing was blood. The sequence derives from a woman aged 80 or over in good health. CDR3 coding DNA: TGTGCCAGCAGCTTAGAACACGGTTACAATGAGCAGTTCTTC. The encoded protein is CASSLEHGYNEQFF.